This TCR beta chain emerged from a study of blood T cells in healthy people across ages. Study outcomes and limitations: Unsorted PBMCs prevented conclusive naive versus antigen-experienced comparison.

With a J-beta primer mix and a sample-barcoded 5' primer, a second PCR ran about 7 to 12 cycles. TCRdb redid the calling of the 5' RACE reads with MiXCR, one entry per CDR3 protein. The table has around 940,000 distinct CDR3 sequences, roughly 51% seen once. The V end lost 0 bases, the J end lost 9 bases, and 18 bases lay between the germline ends. There are 15 residues in the CDR3. CDR1 and CDR2 (germline): DFQATT, SNEGSKA (reference sequence). All donors came from Russia, were Caucasian and healthy, and spanned ages roughly 6 to 95. Donors each provided around 10 milliliters of peripheral blood. Total RNA, at least 6 micrograms per sample, was extracted from PBMCs. In the case of this clonotype: The antigen is unknown.

This TCR derives from a woman aged 55-70 years in good health. The chain combines TRBV20-1 with TRBJ2-1; tentatively, D is TRBD1 or TRBD2 (5 bases each). Sequenced sample: blood. This chain's CDR3 is CSARDRRGWGSEQFF. The CDR3 DNA follows: TGCAGTGCTAGAGATCGACGGGGATGGGGCAGTGAGCAGTTCTTC.